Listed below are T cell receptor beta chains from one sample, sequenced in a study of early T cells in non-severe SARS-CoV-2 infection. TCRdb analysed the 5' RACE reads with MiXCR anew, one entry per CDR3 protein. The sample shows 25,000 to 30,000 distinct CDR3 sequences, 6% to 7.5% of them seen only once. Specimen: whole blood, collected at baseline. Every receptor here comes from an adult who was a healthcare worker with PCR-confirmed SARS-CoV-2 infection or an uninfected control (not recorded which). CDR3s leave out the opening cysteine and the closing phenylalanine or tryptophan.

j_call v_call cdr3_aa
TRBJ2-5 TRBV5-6 ASSPRRDGETQY
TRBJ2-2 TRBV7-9 ASSSSAGGTNTGELF
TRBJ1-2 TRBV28 ASSLGGWGT
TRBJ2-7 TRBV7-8 ASSRSRDREQY
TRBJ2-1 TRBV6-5 ASSRGQGGYEF
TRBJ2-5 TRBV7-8 ASSFNQETQY
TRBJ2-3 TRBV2 ASSVRIAPSTDTQY
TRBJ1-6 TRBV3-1 ASSQLSVYNSPLH
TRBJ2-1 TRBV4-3 ASSQGRGQGRLSYNEQF
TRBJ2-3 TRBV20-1 SARDPTDTQY
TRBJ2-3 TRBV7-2 ASSPHAASTDTQY
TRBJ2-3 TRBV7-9 ASTSRDLSTDTQY
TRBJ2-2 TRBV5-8 ASSAGRTSNTGELF
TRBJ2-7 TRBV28 ASRTPGRREQY
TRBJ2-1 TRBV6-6 ASSHGTSGKNEQF
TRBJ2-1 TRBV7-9 ASSLTSGWDEQF
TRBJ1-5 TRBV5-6 ASSTDQGQPQH
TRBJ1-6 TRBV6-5 ASSYSPMNSPLH
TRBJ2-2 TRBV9 ASSPLREARGTGELF
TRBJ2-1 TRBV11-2 ASSSGAGGMGNEQF
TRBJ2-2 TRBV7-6 ASSVGTGGDTGELF
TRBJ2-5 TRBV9 ASSAGTSGGQETQY
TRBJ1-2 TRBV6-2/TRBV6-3 ASSRDGRSNYGYT
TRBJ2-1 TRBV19 ASSIERGPYNEQF
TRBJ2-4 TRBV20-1 SAWTGANIQY
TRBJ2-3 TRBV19 ASSISRDPTDTQY
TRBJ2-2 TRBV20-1 SAMRGPGELF
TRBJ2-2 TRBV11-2 ASTLLGTGGTGELF
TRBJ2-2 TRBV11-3 ASSFPELATRRGELF
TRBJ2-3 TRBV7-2 ASSSGSYPGTDTQY
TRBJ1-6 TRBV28 ASSIESYNSPLH
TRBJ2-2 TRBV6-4 ASSPRGSTNTGELF
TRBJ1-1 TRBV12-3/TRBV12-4 ASSSEQGTRAF
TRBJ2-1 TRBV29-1 SVDRSGVVF
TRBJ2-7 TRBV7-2 ASSPSGTDITYEQY
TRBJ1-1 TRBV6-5 ASSSVFPVTEAF
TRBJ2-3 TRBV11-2 ASSFGYRSTDTQY
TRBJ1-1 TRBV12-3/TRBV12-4 ASSLEFQREGTEAF
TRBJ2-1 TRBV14 ASNPAGARYNEQF
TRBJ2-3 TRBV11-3 ASSLDREPTDTQY
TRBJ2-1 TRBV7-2 ASSLAHIRTYNEQF
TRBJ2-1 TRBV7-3 ASSSSGSNLNEQF
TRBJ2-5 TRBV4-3 ASSQARGTQETQY
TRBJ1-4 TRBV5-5 ASSLGAANEKLF
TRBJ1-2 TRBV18 ASSPNRGPGYGYT
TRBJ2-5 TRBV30 AWSAGGETQY
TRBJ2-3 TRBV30 AWRGTSDTQY
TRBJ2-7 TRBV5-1 ASSEPGRYEQY
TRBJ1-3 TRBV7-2 ASSFGGISGNTIY
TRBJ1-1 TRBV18 ASVQNRGTANTEAF
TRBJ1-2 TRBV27 ASSPDRGYGYT
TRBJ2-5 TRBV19 ASSIIWGTETQY
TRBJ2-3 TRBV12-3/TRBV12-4 ASRTADTQY
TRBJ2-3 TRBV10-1 ASSDSTDTQY
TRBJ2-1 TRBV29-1 SVEGLAGFLNEQF
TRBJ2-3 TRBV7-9 ASSSPSGRYTASTDTQY
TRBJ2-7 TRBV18 ASPPPLISGAYEQY
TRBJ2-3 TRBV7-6 ASSKGALGTDTQY
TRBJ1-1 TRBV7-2 ASSLDGQGDTEAF